This section outlines one TCR beta chain sequence together with its context. Its antigen is unidentified. CDR3 size: 15 residues. Germline-derived CDR1 and CDR2 are MNHEY and SVGAGI. V lost 5 bases and J 8 bases, leaving 21 bases between the germline ends. Here immunoSEQ multiplex PCR was the method, and the copy in TCRdb shows in-frame clones only, minus some. This sample carries about 2.3 million clones, around 92% of them seen once, and the ten largest clones take 0.3% to 0.45%. This sample stems from a study of shared clonotypes between healthy human individuals. Study details: For every donor, three CD4 naive, three CD4 memory, two CD8 naive and one CD8 memory plates were used.

Study-wide points: Few donors limited the genetic and exposure-history diversity represented. Incomplete sequencing of sorted subsets was indicated by rarefaction despite large depth.

The sequence came from a man in his late teens or twenties in good health. Some clones in this sample may be carry-over from other donors' samples. Sequencing was done on a sample of naive CD4+ T cells from PBMCs. Subset in this sample: CD45RA+ positively selected. The chain couples TRBV6-5 to TRBJ1-2; weak D call: TRBD1 (6 bases). CDR3 residues: CASSGRRGPTGGYTF. Written as DNA, the CDR3 is TGTGCCAGCAGTGGCCGCAGGGGCCCAACCGGGGGCTACACCTTC.